This T cell receptor beta chain was recovered during a study of identical twins. Findings and caveats of the study: Twin pairs had excess sharing that was weaker in beta out-of-frame sequences.

The donor group consisted entirely of healthy Caucasians. This clonotype was found a few times. What it binds is not known. The CDR3 has 17 amino acids. Germline-derived CDR1 and CDR2 are SEHNR and FQNEAQ (reference sequence). Germline trimming cut 6 bases from V and 2 bases from J; bases unmatched to any gene: 14. TCRdb re-called the 5' RACE reads with MiXCR, one entry per CDR3 protein. The data contain 650,000 to 800,000 distinct CDR3 sequences, around 8.6% of them singletons. The sample was also reused in another study, on yellow fever vaccine responses in identical twins.

The source of this sequence is a woman aged 18-30 years in good health. The chain joins TRBV7-9 to TRBJ1-1; 8 bases agree with TRBD1. The source material was PBMCs. As DNA, the CDR3 is TGTGCCAGCAGACCAAGTGGACAGGGTTTAACCAACACTGAAGCTTTCTTT. Translated: CASRPSGQGLTNTEAFF.